The 22 T cell receptor beta chains below were found in one sample sequenced in a study of cytomegalovirus exposure and HLA in healthy donors. TCRdb's table, derived via immunoSEQ multiplex PCR, lists solely in-frame clones and lacks some. The sample lists some 140,000 clones, approximately 86% occurring once. The sample consisted of PBMCs. These receptors all stem from a man aged 18 to 35 in good health and CMV-seropositive.

The chain joins TRBV6-1 to TRBJ1-1, with D perhaps TRBD1 (6 bases). Germline CDR1 reads MNHNS; CDR2 reads SASEGT. V was cut by 6 bases and J by 0 bases, with 11 bases left in between. The CDR3 loop spans 14 amino acids. In nucleotides, the CDR3 is TGTGCCAGCAGGGGGACAATCTTGAACACTGAAGCTTTCTTT. Residues: CASRGTILNTEAFF.

This clone has just a few counts. The chain couples TRBV2 to TRBJ2-7; D not certain. This CDR3 is built from 12 residues. Germline V gives CDR1 SNHLY, CDR2 FYNNEI. Trimming pared 8 bases from V and 0 bases from J, leaving 8 bases between. CDR3 sequence reads: CASVSGSYEQYF. The CDR3 DNA follows: TGTGCCAGCGTATCAGGCTCCTACGAGCAGTACTTC.

The chain has TRBV2 and TRBJ2-7; 8 nucleotides match TRBD1. V was clipped by 10 bases and J by 5 bases; unmatched bases: 13. CDR1 SNHLY and CDR2 FYNNEI come from the germline V gene. There are 14 residues in the CDR3. CDR3 in amino acids: CATDGGQGGHEQYF. The CDR3 coding sequence is TGTGCCACCGATGGTGGACAGGGAGGCCACGAGCAGTACTTC.

The chain combines TRBV7-6 with TRBJ2-3; 10 bases are shared with TRBD2. The CDR3 is 16 amino acids. Germline CDR1 SGHVS, CDR2 FNYEAQ. J lost 7 bases, V lost 5 bases, and 12 bases had no gene match. CDR3: CASSAELAGDLYTQYF. The CDR3 DNA follows: TGTGCCAGCAGCGCAGAGCTAGCGGGGGACCTTTATACGCAGTATTTT. Supplemented by reference TRBV7-6 and TRBJ2-3, the full variable domain reads GAGVSQSPRYKVTKRGQDVALRCDPISGHVSLYWYRQALGQGPEFLTYFNYEAQQDKSGLPNDRFSAERPEGSISTLTIQRTEQRDSAMYRCASSAELAGDLYTQYFGPGTRLTVL.

This clone was seen a handful of times. CDR3 region: CASSPDRSHEQYF. The CDR3 region has the DNA TGTGCCAGCTCACCGGACAGGTCCCACGAGCAGTACTTC. J is TRBJ2-7 and V is TRBV18; TRBD1 matches 7 bases. This CDR3 has 13 amino acids. V was clipped by 3 bases and J by 5 bases; unmatched bases: 4. CDR1 and CDR2 from the germline V gene are KGHSH and LQKENI.

The chain carries TRBV18 and TRBJ2-7, with 11 bases that match TRBD2. CDR1 KGHSH and CDR2 LQKENI come from the germline V gene. The ends lost 4 bases at V and 1 base at J; junction bases unmatched: 12. The CDR3 is made up of 18 amino acids. As DNA, the CDR3 is TGTGCCAGCTCACGAGATAAAACCGGGACTAGCGGATCCTACGAGCAGTACTTC. Translating gives CASSRDKTGTSGSYEQYF.

V usage is TRBV7-2 and J usage is TRBJ2-2; D is possibly TRBD1 (5 bases). From germline, CDR1 is SGHTA and CDR2 FQGNSA. The germline V and J ends were trimmed by 6 bases and 2 bases, with 10 bases remaining between them. The CDR3 is 14 amino acids. CDR3 DNA sequence: TGTGCCAGCAGTCAGGGTTTTAACACCGGGGAGCTGTTTTTT. Its protein product is CASSQGFNTGELFF.

The CDR3 region has the DNA TGCGCCAGCAGCCAAGACGGACTAGCGGGAATCAATGAGCAGTTCTTC. It codes for CASSQDGLAGINEQFF. This chain links TRBV4-1 with TRBJ2-1; 12 nucleotides align to TRBD2. In germline, CDR1 is MGHRA, CDR2 YSYEKL. V was pared by 0 bases and J by 6 bases, with 3 bases of the junction left unmatched. The CDR3 has 16 amino acids.

This clone was counted once. V is TRBV30 and J is TRBJ2-7, with 10 bases aligning to TRBD2. Trimming took 4 bases from V and 4 from J; bases not matched to a gene: 4. The CDR3 contains 13 residues. From germline, CDR1 is GTSNPN and CDR2 SVGIG (reference sequence). DNA for the CDR3: TGTGCCTGGAAGGCTAGCGGGAGTTACGAGCAGTACTTC. It encodes CAWKASGSYEQYF.

This sequence joins TRBV7-2 and TRBJ1-6; 7 nucleotides align to TRBD1. The CDR3 covers 17 residues. From germline, CDR1 is SGHTA and CDR2 FQGNSA. Trimming at V came to 5 bases and at J to 6 bases, leaving 13 bases not matched to a gene. CDR3 loop: CASSLTPGQLFNSPLHF. CDR3 in DNA: TGTGCCAGCAGCCTCACTCCGGGACAGCTATTTAATTCACCCCTCCACTTT.

This clone occurred once. V and J are TRBV18 and TRBJ1-1; 8 bases align to TRBD1. The ends lost 3 bases at V and 6 bases at J; junction bases unmatched: 3. Germline loops: CDR1 KGHSH, CDR2 LQKENI. CDR3 length: 13 residues. CDR3 sequence: CASSPDRVAEAFF. In nucleotides, the CDR3 is TGTGCCAGCTCACCGGACAGGGTGGCTGAAGCTTTCTTT.

CDR3 in DNA: TGTGCCAGCAGTAAACAGGGGAACACTGAAGCTTTCTTT. Residues: CASSKQGNTEAFF. This chain links TRBV2 with TRBJ1-1; possibly TRBD1 for D (6 bases). Looked up from germline, CDR1 is SNHLY and CDR2 is FYNNEI. The V end was cut by 5 bases, the J end by 1 base, with 8 bases between. CDR3 size: 13 residues.

This chain links TRBV30 with TRBJ1-1; D not resolved. CDR3 size: 12 residues. Trimming left V 4 bases short and J 3 bases short, with 9 bases between. Germline V gene data show CDR1 as GTSNPN and CDR2 as SVGIG (reference sequence). The CDR3 DNA is TGTGCCTGGAAACAGCCTCACACTGAAGCTTTCTTT. This codes for CAWKQPHTEAFF. Using reference TRBV30 and TRBJ1-1 for the parts outside the CDR3, the full variable domain is SQTIHQWPATLVQPVGSPLSLECTVEGTSNPNLYWYRQAAGRGLQLLFYSVGIGQISSEVPQNLSASRPQDRQFILSSKKLLLSDSGFYLCAWKQPHTEAFFGQGTRLTVV.

The chain is built from TRBV19 and TRBJ2-7, with 7 bases lining up with TRBD2. This CDR3 region has 13 residues. J lost 4 bases, V lost 1 base, and 1 base had no gene match. CDR1 and CDR2 (germline): LNHDA, SQIVND (reference sequence). CDR3 residues: CASSIGGGYEQYF. CDR3 coding DNA: TGTGCCAGTAGTATAGGGGGGGGTTACGAGCAGTACTTC.

The chain couples TRBV9 to TRBJ1-1; D gene ambiguous. V was cut by 0 bases and J by 0 bases, with 3 bases left in between. CDR1 and CDR2 from the germline V gene are SGDLS and YYNGEE. This CDR3 spans 13 amino acids. CDR3: CASSVALNTEAFF. DNA of the CDR3: TGTGCCAGCAGCGTAGCGTTGAACACTGAAGCTTTCTTT. The whole variable domain, filled in from reference TRBV9 and TRBJ1-1, reads DSGVTQTPKHLITATGQRVTLRCSPRSGDLSVYWYQQSLDQGLQFLIQYYNGEERAKGNILERFSAQQFPDLHSELNLSSLELGDSALYFCASSVALNTEAFFGQGTRLTVV.

The chain couples TRBV11-3 to TRBJ2-7; no definite D call. Germline-derived CDR1 and CDR2 are SGHNT and YENEEA. Between the trimmed V and J ends, which lost 1 base and 3 bases, there was a span of 7 bases. This CDR3 has 13 amino acids. CDR3 DNA: TGTGCCAGCAGCTTAGGCGGAGACTACGAGCAGTACTTC. This sequence encodes CASSLGGDYEQYF.

V is TRBV7-2 and J is TRBJ1-2, with D possibly matching TRBD1 (6 bases). V was clipped by 6 bases and J by 2 bases, with 13 bases between them. Germline CDR1 SGHTA, CDR2 FQGNSA. This CDR3 region has 14 residues. In nucleotides, the CDR3 is TGTGCCAGCAGGGGAACAGGGAAAAACTATGGCTACACCTTC. Amino acids: CASRGTGKNYGYTF.

The chain is built from TRBV6-5 and TRBJ1-6, with 7 bases identical to TRBD1. V trimming: 4 bases; J trimming: 5 bases; junction bases outside the gene matches: 5. The CDR3 totals 15 residues. CDR1 is MNHEY, CDR2 SVGAGI, per germline. CDR3 sequence (DNA): TGTGCCAGCAGTTCACAGGGGAAGGATAATTCACCCCTCCACTTT. This translates into CASSSQGKDNSPLHF.

The rearrangement uses TRBV5-1 and TRBJ2-1; 10 bases map to TRBD2. The CDR3 contains 15 residues. Germline V gene lookup returns CDR1 SGHRS and CDR2 YFSETQ. V gave up 4 bases and J gave up 6 bases; unmatched junction bases: 7. Here the CDR3 reads CASSLWTSGSNEQFF. DNA for the CDR3: TGCGCCAGCAGCCTCTGGACTAGCGGAAGCAATGAGCAGTTCTTC. Full variable domain (missing parts from reference TRBV5-1 and TRBJ2-1): KAGVTQTPRYLIKTRGQQVTLSCSPISGHRSVSWYQQTPGQGLQFLFEYFSETQRNKGNFPGRFSGRQFSNSRSEMNVSTLELGDSALYLCASSLWTSGSNEQFFGPGTRLTVL.

This chain uses TRBV19 with TRBJ1-2; D may be TRBD1 (5 bases). This CDR3 has 13 residues. V was trimmed by 7 bases and J by 9 bases, leaving 18 bases between them. Per germline, CDR1 LNHDA and CDR2 SQIVND (reference sequence). The CDR3 DNA reads as TGTGCCAGTACCCCGGGGGGGGATGGGAGCTACACCTTC. This codes for CASTPGGDGSYTF.

The gene calls are TRBV5-6 and TRBJ2-1; 9 nucleotides line up with TRBD2. The CDR3 totals 18 residues. The V segment lost 3 bases and the J segment 8 bases; nucleotides outside the gene matches: 18. CDR1 is SGHDT and CDR2 is YYEEEE in the germline V gene. CDR3 nucleotides: TGTGCCAGCAGCTCCCCGACTAGCGGAGACAGACCTGAGGATGAGCAGTTCTTC. Its translation is CASSSPTSGDRPEDEQFF.

The chain has TRBV7-9 and TRBJ1-2, with 9 bases matching TRBD1. The CDR3 spans 17 residues. J lost 4 bases, V lost 4 bases, and 13 bases had no gene match. CDR1 SEHNR and CDR2 FQNEAQ come from the germline V gene (reference sequence). In DNA form, the CDR3 reads TGTGCCAGCAGCTCCCCCCAACGGACAGGGGTGATCTATGGCTACACCTTC. Its translation: CASSSPQRTGVIYGYTF.